This section outlines one T cell receptor (beta chain) sequence together with its context. The sample originates from a study of blood T cell repertoires in COVID-19. Study in general: Sites across the United States, Italy and Spain contributed samples from acute and convalescent COVID-19.

CDR3 length: 16 residues. V trimming: 5 bases; J trimming: 2 bases; junction bases outside the gene matches: 5. Germline V gives CDR1 MNHEY, CDR2 SMNVEV (reference sequence). Recruits, aged roughly 18 to 95 years, lived in 25 or so US areas. Participant-reported clinical history was the basis for cohort assignment. TCRdb keeps only in-frame clones here, not all; method: immunoSEQ multiplex PCR. The table includes about 410,000 clones, about 92% detected once. The chain employs TRBV27 and TRBJ2-5; the match to TRBD2 covers 13 bases. Sequencing input: PBMCs or T cells enriched from blood (not recorded which). The TCR was taken from a man aged 18 to 29 who had recovered from COVID-19. CDR3 in amino acids: CASSVTSGRAQETQYF. Written as DNA, the CDR3 is TGTGCCAGCAGTGTCACTAGCGGGAGGGCACAAGAGACCCAGTACTTC.